These T cell receptor beta chains were read from a single sample in a study of human T cells and chemical hapten exposure. MiXCR, run by TCRdb on the RACE reads, gives a single entry per CDR3 protein. The sample records 85,000 to 100,000 distinct CDR3 sequences, 25% to 35% being singletons. This sample comprised whole blood, obtained in connection with sensitization to the hapten diphenylcyclopropenone (DPC). These receptors all stem from a man between 40 and 49 years old with alopecia areata. Some clones in this sample may be carry-over from other donors' samples. Each CDR3 is given without its conserved first and last residue. Fields, in order: clone size, V gene, CDR3 protein. Some rows have no size entry. The others give once, few or many, or a class for an expanded clone.

NA,TRBV6-5,ASSYSTSGSTYEQY
few,TRBV6-5,ASSYSISERANSEQF
NA,TRBV6-2/TRBV6-3,ASSPFGRAQETQY
NA,TRBV6-1,ASSVWDRGREWDTVAF
NA,TRBV20-1,SASFNEQF
NA,TRBV28,ASSHPIGGIEQPQH
few,TRBV12-3/TRBV12-4,ASSRDRDEKLF
NA,TRBV5-6,ASTQLGYEQY
NA,TRBV5-1,ASTLGGEDTQY
few,TRBV7-3,ASSRDRFRYNEQF
NA,TRBV6-4,ASSERDTGELF
NA,TRBV4-3,ASSQEEGSGANVLT
NA,TRBV7-6,ASSPRQDLDLKTDTQY
NA,TRBV3-1,ASSLFQPGLYYNEQF
few,TRBV5-1,ASSLWAQGSNEQF
NA,TRBV20-1,SARRTSGSTDTQY
few,TRBV12-3/TRBV12-4,ASSVYPYNEQF
NA,TRBV20-1,SAPGTGEKLF
NA,TRBV4-1,ASSQDRASEQF
NA,TRBV20-1,SADDRRGNQPQH
NA,TRBV5-6,ASTPGTSGRARGNEQF
NA,TRBV28,ASSSSGDSPNRAYEQY
few,TRBV12-3/TRBV12-4,ASSPQGPQPQH
NA,TRBV7-2,ASSPEVGVPSYEQY
NA,TRBV20-1,SAFRQAQETQY
NA,TRBV20-1,SASEGTTDTQY
NA,TRBV20-1,SARKTQGNNEQF
NA,TRBV20-1,SARDIRGRNSYNEQF
many,TRBV20-1,SARSYEQY
few,TRBV20-1,SARDPTVSHEQY
NA,TRBV29-1,SARGIAGGTGELF
once,TRBV27,ASSLQATRGTQY
NA,TRBV5-6,ASSADRMVSGANVLT
NA,TRBV29-1,SVEGRANTGELF
few,TRBV6-1,ASSEIRVKPQH
NA,TRBV3-1,ASDRGQDPDTIY
NA,TRBV6-7,ASSSPTLQRLSYNEQF
many,TRBV10-2,ASSDRGMTEAF
NA,TRBV7-9,ASSLAVTSTEAF
many,TRBV12-3/TRBV12-4,ASSYPGGGETQY
NA,TRBV7-8,ASSLAPGQRSGNTIY
NA,TRBV20-1,SAGRRDSTYEQY
few,TRBV7-6,ASSLQTGGPYEQY
NA,TRBV18,ASSLDGTGSNQPQH
NA,TRBV12-3/TRBV12-4,ASSHRQGGGEGYT
NA,TRBV6-5,ASSPAEQTYEQY
few,TRBV5-1,ASSSRTSGGTQY
NA,TRBV10-3,AISTNHRDWEEEQY
few,TRBV20-1,SARDAGLVTDTQY
NA,TRBV7-2,ASSSAGTVGYGYT
NA,TRBV5-1,ASSRLSGETQY
many,TRBV2,ASTGVSSYEQY
few,TRBV12-3/TRBV12-4,ASSSERTGELF
NA,TRBV10-3,AISGSAVATQY
few,TRBV4-1,ASSQENIKTSANSNEQY
NA,TRBV6-5,ASSYYGQGTVKTQY
few,TRBV6-5,ASSPRDRGGTDTQY
few,TRBV20-1,SAGGPEAF
NA,TRBV6-2/TRBV6-3,ASSPGGPSVEQY
NA,TRBV4-3,ASSQESGGYEQY